One sample yielded the 14 T cell receptor beta chains listed below, sequenced in a study of blood T cell repertoires in COVID-19. Some clones are missing from TCRdb's copy, which holds only in-frame ones; the method was immunoSEQ multiplex PCR. Of over 250,000 clones in the sample, about nine tenths were seen once. Material for sequencing was PBMCs or T cells enriched from blood (not recorded which). These receptors all stem from a woman between 18 and 29 years old who had recovered from COVID-19.

This clone was recorded only once. The chain is built from TRBV1 and TRBJ2-1; TRBD2, the D gene given by the table, was not confirmed from the DNA. TRBV1 is given as a pseudogene. The CDR3 has 16 residues. The chain's CDR3 is CTSSQVKASVRNEQFF. The CDR3 nucleotides read TGCACCAGCAGCCAAGTTAAGGCTAGCGTGCGGAATGAGCAGTTCTTC.

V and J are TRBV10-3 and TRBJ1-6; D might be TRBD1 (5 bases). Germline V CDR1 and CDR2: ENHRY, SYGVKD. CDR3 length equals 14 residues. Deletions cut 6 bases from V and 0 bases from J, with 6 bases between. In nucleotides, the CDR3 is TGTGCCATCAGGGACAACTCCTATAATTCACCCCTCCACTTT. It codes for CAIRDNSYNSPLHF.

The V call is TRBV4-3, the J call TRBJ1-1, with D perhaps matching TRBD1 (5 bases). CDR3 length: 13 residues. Germline CDR1 and CDR2: LGHNA and YSLEER. Trimming took 6 bases from V and 7 from J, leaving 15 bases between them. The CDR3 here is CASSSDRGDEAFF. In DNA, the CDR3 is TGCGCCAGCAGTTCGGACCGGGGGGATGAAGCTTTCTTT.

The genes are TRBV3-1 (or the pseudogene TRBV3-2) and TRBJ2-2, with a weak D call TRBD2 (6 bases). Trimming cost V 4 bases and J 6 bases, with 15 bases left between them. The CDR3 is made up of 15 amino acids. The germline CDR1 and CDR2 sequences are LGHDT and YNNKEL (reference sequence). DNA for the CDR3: TGTGCCAGCAGCCCAGCGGCCGGGAGCCCCGGGGAGCTGTTTTTT. Translated: CASSPAAGSPGELFF.

With regard to this clone: The identical CDR3 is also encoded by other nucleotide sequences in the sample. The chain links TRBV7-3 to TRBJ2-1, with 12 bases lining up with TRBD2. Germline V lookup: CDR1 SGHTA, CDR2 FQGTGA. CDR3 length equals 15 residues. The J segment lost 8 bases and the V segment lost 2 bases, leaving 4 bases of the junction unmatched. The CDR3 loop reads CASSLGLAGLDEQFF. As DNA, the CDR3 is TGTGCCAGCAGCTTAGGACTAGCGGGATTGGATGAGCAGTTCTTC. The full variable domain, its missing parts supplied by reference TRBV7-3 and TRBJ2-1, is GAGVSQTPSNKVTEKGKYVELRCDPISGHTALYWYRQSLGQGPEFLIYFQGTGAADDSGLPNDRFFAVRPEGSVSTLKIQRTERGDSAVYLCASSLGLAGLDEQFFGPGTRLTVL.

The rearrangement uses TRBV6-1 and TRBJ1-5, with 10 bases identical to TRBD1. The V segment lost 1 base and the J segment 5 bases; nucleotides outside the gene matches: 2. Germline CDR1 and CDR2: MNHNS and SASEGT. This CDR3 contains 15 residues. CDR3 DNA sequence: TGTGCCAGCAGTGAAGGGACAGGGGGGCATCAGCCCCAGCATTTT. Residues: CASSEGTGGHQPQHF.

This clone is a singleton in its sample. The V gene is TRBV11-2, the J gene TRBJ1-6, with D uncertain. This CDR3 contains 15 residues. Germline values: CDR1 SGHAT, CDR2 FQNNGV. V was shortened by 4 bases and J by 0 bases, with 7 bases between the two germline ends. CDR3 in amino acids: CASSSSGSYNSPLHF. The CDR3 DNA is TGTGCCAGCAGCTCCTCCGGCTCCTATAATTCACCCCTCCACTTT.

This chain links TRBV25-1 with TRBJ1-6; 9 positions match TRBD1. This CDR3 spans 14 amino acids. Germline V gene data show CDR1 as MGHDK and CDR2 as SYGVNS. V dropped 6 bases and J dropped 11; count of bases not matched to a gene: 8. This CDR3 reads CASSTGQGETPLHF. The CDR3 DNA is TGTGCCAGCAGCACGGGACAGGGAGAGACACCCCTCCACTTT.

The rearrangement links TRBV6-5 to TRBJ1-5; 7 nucleotides match TRBD1. There are 12 residues in the CDR3. V lost 4 bases and J lost 16; bases outside the gene matches: 10. The germline V gene has CDR1 MNHEY and CDR2 SVGAGI. CDR3 in DNA: TGTGCCAGCAGTTCGATACCTCGGGACAGCCATTTT. It translates to CASSSIPRDSHF.

V gene TRBV29-1 combines with J gene TRBJ1-1; 8 bases are shared with TRBD1. This CDR3 has 12 amino acids. CDR1 SQVTM and CDR2 ANQGSEA come from the germline V gene. Unmatched junction bases numbered 1, after V lost 6 bases and J lost 1 base. The CDR3 bases are TGCAGCGTGGACAGGGCGAACACTGAAGCTTTCTTT. Its protein is CSVDRANTEAFF.

The chain couples TRBV28 to TRBJ1-5; 7 bases align to TRBD1. The germline gives CDR1 MDHEN, CDR2 SYDVKM. V shed 6 bases and J 7 bases; nucleotides not matched to a gene: 18. The CDR3 covers 17 residues. The CDR3 spells CASRTRQGVKVWQPQHF. The CDR3 DNA reads as TGTGCCAGCAGGACTCGACAGGGAGTTAAGGTATGGCAGCCCCAGCATTTT.

This clone showed up just once. The gene calls are TRBV7-8 and TRBJ1-2, with TRBD1 identical over 8 bases. V trimming: 0 bases; J trimming: 3 bases; junction bases outside the gene matches: 0. The CDR3 length is 14 residues. Germline-derived CDR1 and CDR2 are SGHVS and FQNEAQ. The CDR3 DNA reads as TGTGCCAGCAGCTTAGCGGGACAGGACTATGGCTACACCTTC. As protein: CASSLAGQDYGYTF.

The gene calls are TRBV28 and TRBJ2-7, with 7 bases matching TRBD2. Germline lookup yields CDR1 MDHEN and CDR2 SYDVKM. J gave up 3 bases and V 6 bases, and 8 bases lay outside the gene matches. The CDR3 runs to 14 residues. CDR3 protein: CASSRWGGDYEQYF. The CDR3 region has the DNA TGTGCCAGCAGCCGATGGGGGGGTGACTACGAGCAGTACTTC. Full variable domain (missing parts from reference TRBV28 and TRBJ2-7): DVKVTQSSRYLVKRTGEKVFLECVQDMDHENMFWYRQDPGLGLRLIYFSYDVKMKEKGDIPEGYSVSREKKERFSLILESASTNQTSMYLCASSRWGGDYEQYFGPGTRLTVT.

V and J are TRBV5-8 and TRBJ1-5; 9 bases match TRBD1. The V and J ends lost 0 bases and 5 bases, in that order; junction bases with no gene match: 0. The germline CDR1 and CDR2 sequences are SGHTS and YDEGEE. The CDR3 has 14 residues. The CDR3 is CASSLGQGDQPQHF. DNA of the CDR3: TGTGCCAGCAGCTTGGGACAGGGGGATCAGCCCCAGCATTTT.